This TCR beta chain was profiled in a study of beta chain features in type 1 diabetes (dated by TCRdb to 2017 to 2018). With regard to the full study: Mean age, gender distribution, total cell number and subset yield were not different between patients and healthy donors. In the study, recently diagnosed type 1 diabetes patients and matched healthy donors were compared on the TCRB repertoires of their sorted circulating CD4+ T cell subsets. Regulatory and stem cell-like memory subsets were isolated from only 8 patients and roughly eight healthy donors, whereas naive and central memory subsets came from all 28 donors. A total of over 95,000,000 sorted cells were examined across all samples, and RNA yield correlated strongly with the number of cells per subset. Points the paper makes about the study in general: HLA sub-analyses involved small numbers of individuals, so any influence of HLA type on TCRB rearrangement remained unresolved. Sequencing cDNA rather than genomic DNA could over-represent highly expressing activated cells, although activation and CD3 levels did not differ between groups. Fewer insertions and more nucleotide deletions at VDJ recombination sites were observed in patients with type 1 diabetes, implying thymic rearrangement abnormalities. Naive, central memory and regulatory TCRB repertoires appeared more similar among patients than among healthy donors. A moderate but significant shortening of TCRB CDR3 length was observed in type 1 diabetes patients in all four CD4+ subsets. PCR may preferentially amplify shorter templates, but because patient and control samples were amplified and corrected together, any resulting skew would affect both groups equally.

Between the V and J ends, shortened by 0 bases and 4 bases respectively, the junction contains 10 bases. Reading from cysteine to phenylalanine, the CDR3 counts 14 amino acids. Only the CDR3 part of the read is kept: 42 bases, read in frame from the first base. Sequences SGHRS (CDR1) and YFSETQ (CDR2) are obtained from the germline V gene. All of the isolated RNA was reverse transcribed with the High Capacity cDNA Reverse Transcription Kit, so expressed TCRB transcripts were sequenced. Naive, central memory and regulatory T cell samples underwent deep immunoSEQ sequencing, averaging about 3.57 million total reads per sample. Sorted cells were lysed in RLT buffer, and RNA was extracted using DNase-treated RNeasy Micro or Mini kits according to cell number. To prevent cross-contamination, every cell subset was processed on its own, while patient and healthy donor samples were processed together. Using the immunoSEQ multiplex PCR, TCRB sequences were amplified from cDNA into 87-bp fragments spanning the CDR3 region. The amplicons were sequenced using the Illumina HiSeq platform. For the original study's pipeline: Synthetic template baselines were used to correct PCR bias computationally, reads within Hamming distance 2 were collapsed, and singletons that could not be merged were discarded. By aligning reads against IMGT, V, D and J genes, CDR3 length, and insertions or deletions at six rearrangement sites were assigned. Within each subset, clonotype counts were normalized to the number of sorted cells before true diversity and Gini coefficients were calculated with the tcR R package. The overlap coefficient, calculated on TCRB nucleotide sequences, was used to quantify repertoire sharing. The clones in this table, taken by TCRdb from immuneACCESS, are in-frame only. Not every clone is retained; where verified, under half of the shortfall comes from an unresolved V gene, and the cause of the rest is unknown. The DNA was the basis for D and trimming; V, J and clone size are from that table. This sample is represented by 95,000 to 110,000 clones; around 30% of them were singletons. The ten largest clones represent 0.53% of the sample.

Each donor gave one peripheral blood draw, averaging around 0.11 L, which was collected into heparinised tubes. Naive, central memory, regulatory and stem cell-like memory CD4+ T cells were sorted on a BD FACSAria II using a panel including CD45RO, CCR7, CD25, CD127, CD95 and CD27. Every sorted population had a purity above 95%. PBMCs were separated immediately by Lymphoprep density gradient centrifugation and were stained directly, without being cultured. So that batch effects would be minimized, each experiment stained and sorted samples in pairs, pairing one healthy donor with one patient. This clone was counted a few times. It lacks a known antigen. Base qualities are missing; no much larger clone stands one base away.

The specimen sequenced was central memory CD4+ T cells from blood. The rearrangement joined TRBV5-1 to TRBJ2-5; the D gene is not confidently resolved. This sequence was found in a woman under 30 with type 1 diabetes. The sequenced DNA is TGCGCCAGCAGCTTGGTGGAGTTCCTAGAGACCCAGTACTTC. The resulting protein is CASSLVEFLETQYF.